The clone carrying this T cell receptor (beta chain) was counted at least ten times. Each CDR3 protein gets one entry after TCRdb re-called the 5' RACE reads with MiXCR. The table shows 60,000 to 75,000 distinct CDR3 sequences, with approximately 12% occurring only once. These data come from a study of early T cells in non-severe SARS-CoV-2 infection. This receptor was taken from an adult who was a healthcare worker with PCR-confirmed SARS-CoV-2 infection or an uninfected control (not recorded which). The specimen was whole blood.

CDR3 DNA: TGTGCCAGTAGTTCATTCCGGGACTTCCTCGGGGGAGATACGCAGTATTTT. This translates into CASSSFRDFLGGDTQYF. The J gene is TRBJ2-3, the V gene TRBV19; possibly TRBD2 for D (6 bases). The CDR3 totals 17 residues. Germline lookup yields CDR1 LNHDA and CDR2 SQIVND (reference sequence). Trimming stripped 5 bases from V and 5 bases from J, with 23 bases between.